This TCR beta chain is from a study of multiple sclerosis patients with progressive multifocal leukoencephalopathy (dated by TCRdb to between 2018 and 2021). As for the study more broadly: Peripheral T and B cells were examined in MS patients who developed PML (4 under natalizumab, 1 after alemtuzumab) and in treated patients who did not develop PML. A couple of patients on natalizumab who later developed PML were tracked over time from before therapy, through 6 and 12 months, up to PML onset. The goal was to find JC virus-specific or public T-cell expansions that arose at the time of PML onset. Paper-wide results and their limitations: Only peripheral blood was analyzed, although cerebrospinal fluid or brain lymphocytes might be more informative for natalizumab-associated PML. TRB clones with frequency above 0.5% were observed only in PML patients, but the clones expanded at PML onset were found to be already present before and during natalizumab therapy. When PML developed, neither common TRBV or TRBJ gene usage nor preferential TRBV-TRBJ pairings were detected. Given the small, descriptive cohort, it remained unclear whether the study findings reflect JC virus infection or general immunocompromise. Less diverse TRB repertoires in most PML patients were suggested by lower normalized Shannon entropy, whereas values near 1 were observed in the natalizumab-treated controls.

In regard to this clone: Its antigen remains undetermined. Base qualities are missing; no much larger clone stands one base away.

The cysteine opens and the phenylalanine closes a CDR3 of 16 amino acids. The entry retains the CDR3 DNA only, 48 bases that are in frame from base 1. CDR1 and CDR2 were assigned from the germline V gene (reference sequence) as MNHEY and SMNVEV. The V and J ends are trimmed by 2 bases and 7 bases, leaving 17 bases between them. In the paper's terms, the time point label means: around 13 months of natalizumab therapy. The intended sense of this specimen's treatment or condition label: on natalizumab therapy at sampling. A few MS patients treated with natalizumab who did not develop PML were sampled longitudinally as controls. Interferon beta had previously been received by all listed patients, and all PML patients were female. Blood samples at T1 and T2 were obtained at 6 and 12 months of natalizumab therapy, respectively. Isolation of peripheral blood mononuclear cells was performed by Ficoll-Hypaque density gradient centrifugation.

Amplification of TRB CDR3 regions from genomic DNA was performed at survey-level depth using the immunoSEQ two-step multiplex PCR. Synthetic inline TR CDR3 controls covering all V-J pairings were spiked into each PCR so that template counts could be estimated and amplification bias removed. Reads went through processing to reduce amplification and sequencing bias, and quantification was done against synthetic TR CDR3 analogs. In the source study's methods: Raw data were processed in ImmunoSEQ Analyzer, with out-of-frame sequences and CDR3s containing stop codons removed, and gene names were assigned according to IMGT nomenclature. Normalized Shannon entropy, defined as 1 minus Pielou's evenness, was used to summarize repertoire diversity. Only TRB sequences sharing the V gene, the J gene and the CDR3 were counted as identical. Public PML clonotypes were CDR3s shared by two or more PML-onset samples but absent earlier, in controls, and in public databases. Position-by-position CDR3 amino acid composition was analyzed in Skylign with the observed count method. Not all clones reach the TCRdb copy of this immuneACCESS table, which keeps in-frame sequences only. Checked studies attribute under half of the gap to unresolved V genes and leave the rest unexplained. V and J calls and clone size come straight from that table; D and trimming were deduced from the DNA. For this sample there are approximately 30,000 clones; nearly 90% appear just once. Approximately 1.3% of the sample belongs to the ten largest clones.

The receptor was isolated from a human donor with multiple sclerosis. This chain is built from TRBV27 and TRBJ2-2; possibly the D gene is TRBD2, per 5 matching bases. The sample consisted of PBMCs, taken from a patient treated with natalizumab. The nucleotide sequence reads as follows: TGTGCCAGCAGTTTACGGGCCCCTTACGCGGGCGGGGAGCTGTTTTTT. Its product reads: CASSLRAPYAGGELFF.